The rows below give T cell receptor beta chains drawn from one sample of a study of T cell responses to AZD1222 COVID-19 vaccine. Method: immunoSEQ multiplex PCR; TCRdb's copy keeps in-frame clones and lacks some. The repertoire holds approximately 100,000 clones, with around nine tenths as singletons. The sequencing here drew on peripheral blood, taken on day 0 of AZD1222 vaccination. All receptors derive from an adult in good health. CDR3s include the opening cysteine and the closing phenylalanine or tryptophan. Fields, in order: CDR3 protein, D gene, J gene, V gene. D genes are given only for firm matches.

cdr3_aa: CASSQYRSEKLFF
d_call: NA
j_call: TRBJ1-4
v_call: TRBV16

cdr3_aa: CASRETAAKNIQYF
d_call: NA
j_call: TRBJ2-4
v_call: TRBV5-1

cdr3_aa: CASSYNWREMADTQYF
d_call: TRBD2
j_call: TRBJ2-3
v_call: TRBV6-2/TRBV6-3

cdr3_aa: CASSPQGTSTDTQYF
d_call: NA
j_call: TRBJ2-3
v_call: TRBV7-3

cdr3_aa: CASSAGTSGLQFF
d_call: TRBD2
j_call: TRBJ2-1
v_call: TRBV6-4

cdr3_aa: CASSSTGVGETQYF
d_call: TRBD1
j_call: TRBJ2-5
v_call: TRBV11-2

cdr3_aa: CSSTGQNTDTQYF
d_call: NA
j_call: TRBJ2-3
v_call: TRBV29-1

cdr3_aa: CASSQLSRHSPLHF
d_call: NA
j_call: TRBJ1-6
v_call: TRBV27

cdr3_aa: CASAGSPAGELFF
d_call: NA
j_call: TRBJ2-2
v_call: TRBV2

cdr3_aa: CASSVAPIGGGRENEQFF
d_call: TRBD2
j_call: TRBJ2-1
v_call: TRBV9

cdr3_aa: CASSRRDSIREQYF
d_call: NA
j_call: TRBJ2-7
v_call: TRBV5-5

cdr3_aa: CASSNADRATYEQYF
d_call: TRBD1
j_call: TRBJ2-7
v_call: TRBV5-1

cdr3_aa: CASSQVSYEQYF
d_call: NA
j_call: TRBJ2-7
v_call: TRBV4-2

cdr3_aa: CASSFSAGQGKAFF
d_call: TRBD1
j_call: TRBJ1-1
v_call: TRBV27

cdr3_aa: CASSPPQGADTQYF
d_call: NA
j_call: TRBJ2-3
v_call: TRBV28

cdr3_aa: CASREGTSGSVTGELFF
d_call: TRBD2
j_call: TRBJ2-2
v_call: TRBV5-4

cdr3_aa: CASRGDRYAVDTQYF
d_call: TRBD1
j_call: TRBJ2-3
v_call: TRBV6-5

cdr3_aa: CASSEARGRNNNQPQHF
d_call: NA
j_call: TRBJ1-5
v_call: TRBV2

cdr3_aa: CASSSSPGWYGQYF
d_call: NA
j_call: TRBJ2-7
v_call: TRBV9

cdr3_aa: CASSIEVGGRGYTF
d_call: NA
j_call: TRBJ1-2
v_call: TRBV19

cdr3_aa: CASRVPGVGLDNEQFF
d_call: NA
j_call: TRBJ2-1
v_call: TRBV28

cdr3_aa: CASSVGDFNEQFF
d_call: NA
j_call: TRBJ2-1
v_call: TRBV9

cdr3_aa: CASSLTGAETQYF
d_call: NA
j_call: TRBJ2-5
v_call: TRBV7-2

cdr3_aa: CASSGSRRISYNSPLHF
d_call: NA
j_call: TRBJ1-6
v_call: TRBV2

cdr3_aa: CSSRGLGGELFF
d_call: NA
j_call: TRBJ2-2
v_call: TRBV29-1

cdr3_aa: CASSRDTNQPQHF
d_call: NA
j_call: TRBJ1-5
v_call: TRBV4-3

cdr3_aa: CASSLGGTGDEKLFF
d_call: TRBD1
j_call: TRBJ1-4
v_call: TRBV5-1